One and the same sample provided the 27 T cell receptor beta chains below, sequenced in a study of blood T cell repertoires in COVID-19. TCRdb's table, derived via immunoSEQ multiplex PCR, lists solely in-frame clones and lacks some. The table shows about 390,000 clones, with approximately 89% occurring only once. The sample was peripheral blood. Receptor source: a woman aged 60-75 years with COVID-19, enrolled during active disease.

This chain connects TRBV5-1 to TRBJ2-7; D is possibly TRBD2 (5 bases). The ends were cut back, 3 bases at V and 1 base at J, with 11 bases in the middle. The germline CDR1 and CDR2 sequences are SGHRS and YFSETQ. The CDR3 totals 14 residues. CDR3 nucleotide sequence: TGCGCCAGCAGCTCAGCTACTAGGTCCTACGAGCAGTACTTC. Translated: CASSSATRSYEQYF.

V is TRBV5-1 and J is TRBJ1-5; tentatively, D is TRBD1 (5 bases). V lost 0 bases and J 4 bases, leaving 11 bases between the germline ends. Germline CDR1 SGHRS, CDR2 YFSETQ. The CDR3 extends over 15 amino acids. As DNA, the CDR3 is TGCGCCAGCAGCTTGGAGGCAGGGAATAATCAGCCCCAGCATTTT. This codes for CASSLEAGNNQPQHF.

As DNA, the CDR3 is TGTGCCAGCAGCCAAACAGGGGATGAGCAGTTCTTC. Translation: CASSQTGDEQFF. The chain is built from TRBV14 and TRBJ2-1; 7 nucleotides agree with TRBD1. V lost 2 bases to trimming and J lost 8 bases; unmatched junction nucleotides: 0. CDR1 and CDR2 from the germline V gene are SGHDN and FVKESK. The length of the CDR3 is 12 residues.

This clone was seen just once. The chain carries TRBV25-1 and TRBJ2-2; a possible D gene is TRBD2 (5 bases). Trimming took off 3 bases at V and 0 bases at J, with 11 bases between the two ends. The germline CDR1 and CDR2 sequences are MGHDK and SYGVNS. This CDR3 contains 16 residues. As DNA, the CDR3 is TGTGCCAGCAGTGACCTCGGGAATACGAACACCGGGGAGCTGTTTTTT. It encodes CASSDLGNTNTGELFF.

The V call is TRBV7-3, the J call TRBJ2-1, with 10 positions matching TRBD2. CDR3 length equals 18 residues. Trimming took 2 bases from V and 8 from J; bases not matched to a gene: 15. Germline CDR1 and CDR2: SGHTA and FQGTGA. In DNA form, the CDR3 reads TGTGCCAGCAGCTTAGGGCCAGCGGGGGGGACCCTAACGCATGAGCAGTTCTTC. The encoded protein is CASSLGPAGGTLTHEQFF.

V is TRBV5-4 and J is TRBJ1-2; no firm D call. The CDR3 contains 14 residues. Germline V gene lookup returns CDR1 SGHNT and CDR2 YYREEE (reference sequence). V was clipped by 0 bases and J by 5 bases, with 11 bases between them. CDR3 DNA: TGTGCCAGCAGCTTGGTAGGTGGGAGTTATGGCTACACCTTC. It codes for CASSLVGGSYGYTF.

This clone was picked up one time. This CDR3 is CARSHPGLAPTDTQYF. The CDR3 DNA is TGTGCCAGAAGTCACCCTGGGCTAGCCCCCACAGATACGCAGTATTTT. The chain joins TRBV7-5 to TRBJ2-3; the DNA was not used to check the table's D call, TRBD2. TRBV7-5 is a pseudogene. The CDR3 runs to 16 residues.

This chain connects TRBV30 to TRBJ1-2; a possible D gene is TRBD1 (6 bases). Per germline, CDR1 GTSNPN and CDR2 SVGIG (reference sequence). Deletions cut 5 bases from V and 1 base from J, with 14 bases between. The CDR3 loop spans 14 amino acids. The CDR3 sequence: CAWGGSDSNYGYTF. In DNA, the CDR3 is TGTGCCTGGGGGGGTTCGGACAGTAACTATGGCTACACCTTC. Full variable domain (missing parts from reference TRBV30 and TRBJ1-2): SQTIHQWPATLVQPVGSPLSLECTVEGTSNPNLYWYRQAAGRGLQLLFYSVGIGQISSEVPQNLSASRPQDRQFILSSKKLLLSDSGFYLCAWGGSDSNYGYTFGSGTRLTVV.

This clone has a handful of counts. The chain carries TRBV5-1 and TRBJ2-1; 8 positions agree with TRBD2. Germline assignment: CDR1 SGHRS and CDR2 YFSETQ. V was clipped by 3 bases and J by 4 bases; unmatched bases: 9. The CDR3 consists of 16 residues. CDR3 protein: CASSSRGSGAYNEQFF. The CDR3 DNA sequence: TGCGCCAGCAGCTCCCGGGGTAGCGGGGCGTACAATGAGCAGTTCTTC.

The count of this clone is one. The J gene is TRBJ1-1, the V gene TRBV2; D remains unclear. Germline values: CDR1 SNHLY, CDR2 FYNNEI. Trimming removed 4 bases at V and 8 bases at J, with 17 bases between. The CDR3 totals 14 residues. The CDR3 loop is CASSGWVSVGEAFF. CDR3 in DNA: TGTGCCAGCAGTGGATGGGTATCGGTGGGCGAAGCTTTCTTT.

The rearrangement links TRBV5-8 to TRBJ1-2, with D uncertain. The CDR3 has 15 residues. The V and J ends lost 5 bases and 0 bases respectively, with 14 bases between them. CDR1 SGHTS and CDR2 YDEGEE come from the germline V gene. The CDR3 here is CASRSPRRANYGYTF. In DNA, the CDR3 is TGTGCCAGCAGGTCCCCCCGCCGAGCTAACTATGGCTACACCTTC.

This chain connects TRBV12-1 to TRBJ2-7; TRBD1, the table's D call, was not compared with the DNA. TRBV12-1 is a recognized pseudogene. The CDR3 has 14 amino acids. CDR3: CASSVTVPEHEQYF. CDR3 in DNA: TGTGCCAGCAGCGTTACAGTTCCCGAGCACGAGCAGTACTTC.

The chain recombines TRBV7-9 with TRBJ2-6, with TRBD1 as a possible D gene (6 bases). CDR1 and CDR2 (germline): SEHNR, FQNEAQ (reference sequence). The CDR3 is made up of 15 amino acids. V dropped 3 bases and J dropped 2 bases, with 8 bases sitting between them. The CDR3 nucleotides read TGTGCCAGCAGCTTTCCAGGGGCTGGGGCCAACGTCCTGACTTTC. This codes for CASSFPGAGANVLTF.

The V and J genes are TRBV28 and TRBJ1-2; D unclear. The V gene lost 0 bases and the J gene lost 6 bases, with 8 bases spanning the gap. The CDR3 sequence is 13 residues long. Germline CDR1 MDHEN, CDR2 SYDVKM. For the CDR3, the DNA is TGTGCCAGCAGTTTATGGGCAGGCAATGGCTACACCTTC. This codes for CASSLWAGNGYTF.

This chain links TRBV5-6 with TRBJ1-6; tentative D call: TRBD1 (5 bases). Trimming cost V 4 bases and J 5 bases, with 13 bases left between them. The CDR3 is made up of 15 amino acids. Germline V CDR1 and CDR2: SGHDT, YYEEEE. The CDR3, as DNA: TGTGCCAGCAGCCCCGCAGGGAGGGATAATTCACCCCTCCACTTT. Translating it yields CASSPAGRDNSPLHF.

The CDR3 region is CASSPDQAGELFF. CDR3 nucleotide sequence: TGTGCCAGCTCACCCGACCAGGCCGGGGAGCTGTTTTTT. This chain joins TRBV18 and TRBJ2-2, with no clear D. Germline V gene data show CDR1 as KGHSH and CDR2 as LQKENI. This CDR3 is built from 13 residues. V shed 3 bases and J shed 6 bases, with 8 bases lying between them.

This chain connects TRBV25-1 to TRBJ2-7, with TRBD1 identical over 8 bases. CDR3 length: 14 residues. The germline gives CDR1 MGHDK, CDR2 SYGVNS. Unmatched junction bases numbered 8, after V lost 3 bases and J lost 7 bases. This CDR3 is CASSDARGPLEQYF. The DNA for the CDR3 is TGTGCCAGCAGTGACGCCAGGGGGCCGCTTGAGCAGTACTTC.

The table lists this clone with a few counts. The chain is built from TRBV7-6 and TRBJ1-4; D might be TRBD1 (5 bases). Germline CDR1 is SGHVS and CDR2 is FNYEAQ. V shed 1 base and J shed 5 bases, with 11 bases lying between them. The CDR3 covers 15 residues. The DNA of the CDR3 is TGTGCCAGCAGCTTAGGGCCAGGACAAAATGAAAAACTGTTTTTT. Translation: CASSLGPGQNEKLFF. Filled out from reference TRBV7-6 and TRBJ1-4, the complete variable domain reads GAGVSQSPRYKVTKRGQDVALRCDPISGHVSLYWYRQALGQGPEFLTYFNYEAQQDKSGLPNDRFSAERPEGSISTLTIQRTEQRDSAMYRCASSLGPGQNEKLFFGSGTQLSVL.

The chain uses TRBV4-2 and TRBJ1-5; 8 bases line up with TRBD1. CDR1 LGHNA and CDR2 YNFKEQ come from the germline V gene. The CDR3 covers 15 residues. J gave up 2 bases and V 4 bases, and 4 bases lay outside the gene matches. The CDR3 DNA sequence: TGTGCCAGCAGCCCTCAGGGGGCAGGCAATCAGCCCCAGCATTTT. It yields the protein CASSPQGAGNQPQHF.

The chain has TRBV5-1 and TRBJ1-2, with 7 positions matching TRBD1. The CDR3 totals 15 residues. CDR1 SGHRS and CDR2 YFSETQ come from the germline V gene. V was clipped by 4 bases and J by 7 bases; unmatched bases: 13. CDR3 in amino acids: CASSPRTGGVSGYTF. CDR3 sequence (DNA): TGCGCCAGCAGCCCCCGGACAGGTGGCGTCTCTGGCTACACCTTC.

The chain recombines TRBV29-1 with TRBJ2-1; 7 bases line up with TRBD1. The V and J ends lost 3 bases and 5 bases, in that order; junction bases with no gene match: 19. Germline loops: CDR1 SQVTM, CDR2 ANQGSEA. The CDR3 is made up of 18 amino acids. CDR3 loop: CSVDSWTGVTPGDNEQFF. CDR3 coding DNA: TGCAGCGTTGATTCGTGGACAGGAGTCACACCCGGGGACAATGAGCAGTTCTTC.

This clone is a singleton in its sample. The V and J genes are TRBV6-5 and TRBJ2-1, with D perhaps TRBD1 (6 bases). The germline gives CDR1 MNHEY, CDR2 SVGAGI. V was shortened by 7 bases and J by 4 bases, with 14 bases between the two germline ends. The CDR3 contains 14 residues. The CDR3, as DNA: TGTGCCAGCAACCCCGGGACACCATACAATGAGCAGTTCTTC. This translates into CASNPGTPYNEQFF.

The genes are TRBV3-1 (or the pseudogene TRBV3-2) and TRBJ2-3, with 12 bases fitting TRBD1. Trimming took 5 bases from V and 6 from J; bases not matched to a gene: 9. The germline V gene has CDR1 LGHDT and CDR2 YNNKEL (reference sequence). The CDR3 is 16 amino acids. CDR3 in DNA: TGTGCCAGCAGCGTCCGGGACAGGGGGCGCGGGGATACGCAGTATTTT. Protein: CASSVRDRGRGDTQYF.

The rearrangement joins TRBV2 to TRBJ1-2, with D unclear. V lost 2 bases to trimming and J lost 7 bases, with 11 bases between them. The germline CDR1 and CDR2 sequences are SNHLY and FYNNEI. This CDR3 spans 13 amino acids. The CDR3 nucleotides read TGTGCCAGCAGTGAACGCCGGGGATTTGGCTACACCTTC. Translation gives CASSERRGFGYTF.

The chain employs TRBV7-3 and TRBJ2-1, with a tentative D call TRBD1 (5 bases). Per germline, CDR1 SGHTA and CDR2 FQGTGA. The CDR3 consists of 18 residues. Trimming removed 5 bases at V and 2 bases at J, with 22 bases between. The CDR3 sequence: CASSLEVGAGIAYNEQFF. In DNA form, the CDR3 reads TGTGCCAGCAGCCTCGAAGTCGGCGCAGGGATCGCCTACAATGAGCAGTTCTTC.

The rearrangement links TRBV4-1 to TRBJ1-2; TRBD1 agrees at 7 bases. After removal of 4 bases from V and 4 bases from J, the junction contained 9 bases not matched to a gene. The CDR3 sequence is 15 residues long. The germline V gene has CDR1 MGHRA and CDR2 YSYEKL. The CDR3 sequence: CASSLRRDSTYGYTF. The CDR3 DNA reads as TGCGCCAGCAGCCTCCGCCGGGACAGTACCTATGGCTACACCTTC.

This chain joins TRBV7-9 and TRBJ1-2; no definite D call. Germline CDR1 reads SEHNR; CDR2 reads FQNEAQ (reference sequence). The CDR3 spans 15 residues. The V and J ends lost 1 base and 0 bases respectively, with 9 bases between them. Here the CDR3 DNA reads TGTGCCAGCAGCTTAGGGTCCGGGGCTAACTATGGCTACACCTTC. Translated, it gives CASSLGSGANYGYTF.